A single sample is the source of the 16 T cell receptor beta chains below, sequenced in a study of shared clonotypes between healthy human individuals. Some clones are missing from TCRdb's copy, which holds only in-frame ones; the method was immunoSEQ multiplex PCR. The sample lists some 1.1 million clones, 60% to 80% occurring once. The sequenced sample consisted of memory CD4+ T cells from PBMCs. Subset reported: CD45RA-negative fraction. The receptors were gathered from a man younger than 35 in good health. Some clones in this sample may be carry-over from other donors' samples.

The chain is built from TRBV6-5 and TRBJ2-7; 10 bases line up with TRBD1. The V segment lost 5 bases and the J segment 9 bases; nucleotides outside the gene matches: 10. Looked up from germline, CDR1 is MNHEY and CDR2 is SVGAGI. CDR3 length: 14 residues. DNA of the CDR3: TGTGCCAGCAGTCGACAGGGGGCGCTTTTCGGGCAGTACTTC. Its translation is CASSRQGALFGQYF.

V gene TRBV7-8 combines with J gene TRBJ2-2; 12 bases are a match to TRBD2. Germline V gene lookup returns CDR1 SGHVS and CDR2 FQNEAQ. V trimming: 5 bases; J trimming: 6 bases; junction bases outside the gene matches: 7. This CDR3 contains 16 residues. CDR3 residues: CASSNRLAGVPGELFF. In DNA, the CDR3 is TGTGCCAGCAGCAACCGACTAGCGGGAGTCCCCGGGGAGCTGTTTTTT. Full variable domain (outside the CDR3, taken from reference TRBV7-8 and TRBJ2-2): GAGVSQSPRYKVAKRGQDVALRCDPISGHVSLFWYQQALGQGPEFLTYFQNEAQLDKSGLPSDRFFAERPEGSVSTLKIQRTQQEDSAVYLCASSNRLAGVPGELFFGEGSRLTVL.

This sequence joins TRBV9 and TRBJ1-1, with D perhaps matching TRBD1 (5 bases). Trimming took 2 bases from V and 0 from J, leaving 11 bases between them. CDR3 length: 15 amino acids. Germline CDR1 reads SGDLS; CDR2 reads YYNGEE. Here the CDR3 reads CASSVSTGMNTEAFF. The CDR3 DNA is TGTGCCAGCAGCGTTAGTACAGGAATGAACACTGAAGCTTTCTTT.

Comment on this clone: This likely came from a read error, as a far larger clone is one base away. The sample carries other DNA sequences with the same CDR3. This chain connects TRBV18 to TRBJ1-1; unclear D gene. V shed 3 bases and J shed 2 bases, with 10 bases lying between them. CDR1 is KGHSH and CDR2 is LQKENI in the germline V gene. The CDR3 is 14 amino acids. The CDR3 protein is CASSPLDGNTEAFF. As DNA, the CDR3 is TGTGCCAGCTCACCGCTGGACGGAAACACTGAAGCTTTCTTT. Drawing the rest from reference TRBV18 and TRBJ1-1, the complete variable domain is NAGVMQNPRHLVRRRGQEARLRCSPMKGHSHVYWYRQLPEEGLKFMVYLQKENIIDESGMPKERFSAEFPKEGPSILRIQQVVRGDSAAYFCASSPLDGNTEAFFGQGTRLTVV.

This chain uses TRBV6-5 with TRBJ1-1; D possibly corresponds to TRBD1 (6 bases). Trimming shortened V by 5 bases and J by 4 bases, and 17 bases separated the two germline ends. Germline CDR1 is MNHEY and CDR2 is SVGAGI. The CDR3 sequence is 15 residues long. CDR3 nucleotides: TGTGCCAGCAGTATGGGGACACCGATTCGCACTGAAGCTTTCTTT. Translating gives CASSMGTPIRTEAFF.

This chain uses TRBV9 with TRBJ2-2; D gene uncertain. Trimming removed 3 bases at V and 3 bases at J, with 12 bases between. The CDR3 totals 15 residues. Germline V gene lookup returns CDR1 SGDLS and CDR2 YYNGEE. CDR3 in amino acids: CASSAISTHTGELFF. The CDR3 DNA follows: TGTGCCAGCAGCGCTATCTCGACCCACACCGGGGAGCTGTTTTTT.

This clone was seen more than once but under ten times. Additional DNA sequences in this sample encode the identical CDR3. The chain is built from TRBV20-1 and TRBJ1-3; no definite D call. The germline V and J ends were trimmed by 5 bases and 4 bases, with 6 bases remaining between them. Germline CDR1 DFQATT, CDR2 SNEGSKA (reference sequence). The CDR3 is 11 residues long. CDR3 in DNA: TGCAGTGCTGAACGCGGAAACACCATATATTTT. It yields the protein CSAERGNTIYF.

This CDR3 reads CASSLSRGGGNTIYF. Written as DNA, the CDR3 is TGTGCCAGCAGCTTAAGTAGGGGGGGTGGAAACACCATATATTTT. The chain recombines TRBV7-2 with TRBJ1-3; the D gene is possibly TRBD1 (6 bases). CDR3 size: 15 residues. Germline values: CDR1 SGHTA, CDR2 FQGNSA. The germline V and J ends were trimmed by 2 bases and 3 bases, with 11 bases remaining between them. The complete variable domain, with remaining parts taken from reference TRBV7-2 and TRBJ1-3, reads GAGVSQSPSNKVTEKGKDVELRCDPISGHTALYWYRQSLGQGLEFLIYFQGNSAPDKSGLPSDRFSAERTGGSVSTLTIQRTQQEDSAVYLCASSLSRGGGNTIYFGEGSWLTVV.

V is TRBV14 and J is TRBJ2-7; D is possibly TRBD2 (6 bases). The CDR3 sequence is 14 residues long. Germline CDR1 is SGHDN and CDR2 is FVKESK. With 4 bases removed from V and 1 base from J, the gap between germline ends came to 11 bases. CDR3 DNA: TGTGCCAGCAGCCGCGGGACTCGTTCCTACGAGCAGTACTTC. It is translated as CASSRGTRSYEQYF.

This rearrangement joins TRBV28 to TRBJ2-7, with D tentatively TRBD2 (5 bases). V lost 4 bases to trimming and J lost 3 bases, with 16 bases between them. This CDR3 has 15 residues. CDR1 and CDR2 (germline): MDHEN, SYDVKM. In DNA form, the CDR3 reads TGTGCCAGCAGTTCCTCGACTATTACTCTCTACGAGCAGTACTTC. Encoded protein: CASSSSTITLYEQYF.

The rearrangement uses TRBV18 and TRBJ2-2, with 9 bases matching TRBD1. V lost 5 bases, J lost 6 bases, and 10 bases stayed unmatched. Germline V CDR1 and CDR2: KGHSH, LQKENI. The CDR3 runs to 16 residues. The CDR3 sequence: CASSTAGTGYSGELFF. In DNA form, the CDR3 reads TGTGCCAGCTCAACTGCCGGGACAGGGTATTCCGGGGAGCTGTTTTTT.

This chain connects TRBV5-8 to TRBJ1-1; TRBD1 aligns across 9 bases. V gave up 3 bases and J gave up 2 bases; unmatched junction bases: 5. The CDR3 is made up of 15 amino acids. The germline V gene has CDR1 SGHTS and CDR2 YDEGEE. CDR3 in DNA: TGTGCCAGCAGCTCCCGACAGGGGGGTAACACTGAAGCTTTCTTT. Its translation: CASSSRQGGNTEAFF.

This clone was detected only a few times. A much larger clone lies a single base off, so this may be a read error. The chain carries TRBV4-1 and TRBJ2-1; no definite D call. CDR1 and CDR2 (germline): MGHRA, YSYEKL. The CDR3 loop spans 11 amino acids. V was shortened by 0 bases and J by 10 bases, with 4 bases between the two germline ends. CDR3 nucleotides: TGCGCCAGCAGCCAAGACAGGGAGCAGTTCTTC. It yields the protein CASSQDREQFF.

The CDR3 protein is CASSMTGAYGYTF. CDR3 nucleotides: TGTGCCAGCAGCATGACAGGGGCCTATGGCTACACCTTC. The rearrangement links TRBV7-3 to TRBJ1-2; 8 positions match TRBD1. Germline loops: CDR1 SGHTA, CDR2 FQGTGA. The J segment lost 4 bases and the V segment lost 5 bases, leaving 3 bases of the junction unmatched. This CDR3 has 13 residues.

The chain links TRBV2 to TRBJ2-7; the D is unclear. The germline V gene encodes CDR1 SNHLY and CDR2 FYNNEI. The CDR3 length is 14 residues. Trimming left V 2 bases short and J 0 bases short, with 8 bases between. The CDR3 DNA reads TGTGCCAGCAGTGAAAGGTCCGCCTCCTACGAGCAGTACTTC. It codes for CASSERSASYEQYF. Supplemented by reference TRBV2 and TRBJ2-7, the full variable domain reads EPEVTQTPSHQVTQMGQEVILRCVPISNHLYFYWYRQILGQKVEFLVSFYNNEISEKSEIFDDQFSVERPDGSNFTLKIRSTKLEDSAMYFCASSERSASYEQYFGPGTRLTVT.

This rearrangement joins TRBV7-2 to TRBJ2-1, with TRBD1 matching 10 bases. Germline values: CDR1 SGHTA, CDR2 FQGNSA. CDR3 length: 15 amino acids. V dropped 5 bases and J dropped 9; count of bases not matched to a gene: 10. CDR3 nucleotide sequence: TGTGCCAGCAGCCCCCGCGGACAGGGGGTGGTTGAGCAGTTCTTC. Residues: CASSPRGQGVVEQFF. Variable domain in full (rest from reference TRBV7-2 and TRBJ2-1): GAGVSQSPSNKVTEKGKDVELRCDPISGHTALYWYRQSLGQGLEFLIYFQGNSAPDKSGLPSDRFSAERTGGSVSTLTIQRTQQEDSAVYLCASSPRGQGVVEQFFGPGTRLTVL.